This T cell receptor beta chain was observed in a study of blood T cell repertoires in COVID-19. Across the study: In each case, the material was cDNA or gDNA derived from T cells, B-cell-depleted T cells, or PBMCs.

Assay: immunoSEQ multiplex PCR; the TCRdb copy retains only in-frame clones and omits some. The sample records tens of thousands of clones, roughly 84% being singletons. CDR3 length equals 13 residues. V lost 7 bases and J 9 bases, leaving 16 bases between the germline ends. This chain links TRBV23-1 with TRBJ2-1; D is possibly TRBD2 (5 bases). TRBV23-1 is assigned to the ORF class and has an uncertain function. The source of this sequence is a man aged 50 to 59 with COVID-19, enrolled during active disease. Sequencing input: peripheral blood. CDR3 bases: TGCGCCAGCATCGAGGGTAGATGGGGTGAGCAGTTCTTC. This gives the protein CASIEGRWGEQFF.